A selection of T cell receptor beta chains follows, all from one sample in a study of T cell responses to AZD1222 COVID-19 vaccine. TCRdb's table, derived via immunoSEQ multiplex PCR, lists solely in-frame clones and lacks some. The sample shows about 93,000 clones, roughly 86% of them seen only once. Material: peripheral blood, obtained on day 0 of MenACWY control vaccination. These receptors originate from an adult in good health. Both conserved end residues are part of each CDR3. Each record gives: clone size, J gene, V gene, D gene, CDR3 DNA, CDR3 protein. The D gene is left open where the match is weak. Not all rows give a size; the values are once, few, many and, for expanded clones, a class.

clone_size: once; j_call: TRBJ2-7; v_call: TRBV15; d_call: NA; cdr3_nt: TGTGCCACCAGCAGAGGCCCCAGGAAGTCGGCCAGGGCGTGGGGCGAGCAGTACTTC; cdr3_aa: CATSRGPRKSARAWGEQYF
clone_size: NA; j_call: TRBJ2-7; v_call: TRBV28; d_call: NA; cdr3_nt: TGTGCCAGCGCAAGGACCCAAATCCCCCACGAGCAGTACTTC; cdr3_aa: CASARTQIPHEQYF
clone_size: once; j_call: TRBJ1-1; v_call: TRBV20-1; d_call: NA; cdr3_nt: TGCAGTGCCAGGGGGAACACTGAAGCTTTCTTT; cdr3_aa: CSARGNTEAFF
clone_size: NA; j_call: TRBJ1-2; v_call: TRBV5-6; d_call: NA; cdr3_nt: TGTGCCAGCAGCTTGGCCGGCGCTAACTATGGCTACACCTTC; cdr3_aa: CASSLAGANYGYTF
clone_size: NA; j_call: TRBJ1-2; v_call: TRBV9; d_call: NA; cdr3_nt: TGTGCCAGCAGCGTAGCTTCTATCTCCTTCTATGGCTACACCTTC; cdr3_aa: CASSVASISFYGYTF
clone_size: NA; j_call: TRBJ1-5; v_call: TRBV4-1; d_call: TRBD1; cdr3_nt: TGCGCCAGCAACTCCGGGACAGGGAATAGTCAGCCCCAGCATTTT; cdr3_aa: CASNSGTGNSQPQHF
clone_size: NA; j_call: TRBJ2-1; v_call: TRBV4-2; d_call: TRBD2; cdr3_nt: TGTGCCAGCAGCCAAGGTCCGGGACTAGCGGGGAATGAGCAGTTCTTC; cdr3_aa: CASSQGPGLAGNEQFF
clone_size: NA; j_call: TRBJ1-5; v_call: TRBV7-2; d_call: NA; cdr3_nt: TGTGCCAGCAGCTTAGGACAGAGCAATCAGCCCCAGCATTTT; cdr3_aa: CASSLGQSNQPQHF
clone_size: NA; j_call: TRBJ2-2; v_call: TRBV4-2; d_call: TRBD1; cdr3_nt: TGTGCCAGCAGCCAAGAAACTGGACAGGAGAACACCGGGGAGCTGTTTTTT; cdr3_aa: CASSQETGQENTGELFF
clone_size: NA; j_call: TRBJ1-1; v_call: TRBV18; d_call: NA; cdr3_nt: TGTGCCAGCTCACCTTTCTCAGGGACTGAAGCTTTCTTT; cdr3_aa: CASSPFSGTEAFF
clone_size: NA; j_call: TRBJ1-3; v_call: TRBV5-6; d_call: NA; cdr3_nt: TGTGCCAGCAGCGCGGACATACCGGGAAACACCATATATTTT; cdr3_aa: CASSADIPGNTIYF
clone_size: NA; j_call: TRBJ1-1; v_call: TRBV4-1; d_call: NA; cdr3_nt: TGCGCCAGCAGCCAACGGACAGCCATGAACACTGAAGCTTTCTTT; cdr3_aa: CASSQRTAMNTEAFF
clone_size: NA; j_call: TRBJ2-3; v_call: TRBV7-8; d_call: TRBD2; cdr3_nt: TGTGCCAGCAGCTTAATCCTAGCGGGGGGGCCCCAAGATACGCAGTATTTT; cdr3_aa: CASSLILAGGPQDTQYF
clone_size: NA; j_call: TRBJ2-2; v_call: TRBV10-3; d_call: NA; cdr3_nt: TGTGCCATCCGGGCAATTAACACCGGGGAGCTGTTTTTT; cdr3_aa: CAIRAINTGELFF
clone_size: NA; j_call: TRBJ1-6; v_call: TRBV10-3; d_call: TRBD1; cdr3_nt: TGTGCCTCCAGGGGCGCGACAGGGCCCAATTCACCCCTCCACTTT; cdr3_aa: CASRGATGPNSPLHF
clone_size: NA; j_call: TRBJ2-7; v_call: TRBV7-8; d_call: NA; cdr3_nt: TGTGCCAGCAGCTTGTTGGTTGACACCTACGAGCAGTACTTC; cdr3_aa: CASSLLVDTYEQYF
clone_size: NA; j_call: TRBJ1-1; v_call: TRBV10-3; d_call: NA; cdr3_nt: TGTGCCCCACGTTGGCAGGCGAAGGCTGAAGCTTTCTTT; cdr3_aa: CAPRWQAKAEAFF
clone_size: NA; j_call: TRBJ1-1; v_call: TRBV4-3; d_call: NA; cdr3_nt: TGCGCCAGCAGCAAGGGACCGATGAACACTGAAGCTTTCTTT; cdr3_aa: CASSKGPMNTEAFF
clone_size: NA; j_call: TRBJ1-2; v_call: TRBV5-1; d_call: NA; cdr3_nt: TGCGCCAGCAGCTTAAGCCGTGGCTATGGCTACACCTTC; cdr3_aa: CASSLSRGYGYTF
clone_size: few; j_call: TRBJ1-1; v_call: TRBV7-9; d_call: NA; cdr3_nt: TGTGCCAGCCTGGGGGACACTGAAGCTTTCTTT; cdr3_aa: CASLGDTEAFF
clone_size: NA; j_call: TRBJ2-2; v_call: TRBV7-9; d_call: NA; cdr3_nt: TGTGCCAGCAGCTCTCGGACTCGGCGGACCGGGGAGCTGTTTTTT; cdr3_aa: CASSSRTRRTGELFF
clone_size: NA; j_call: TRBJ1-2; v_call: TRBV6-5; d_call: NA; cdr3_nt: TGTGCCAGCAGTTACATAGGGGTCGGAGGCTACACCTTC; cdr3_aa: CASSYIGVGGYTF
clone_size: NA; j_call: TRBJ2-7; v_call: TRBV3-1/TRBV3-2; d_call: TRBD2; cdr3_nt: TGTGCCAGCAGCCGGACCAGAAAACTAGCGGCACGCTCCTACGAGCAGTACTTC; cdr3_aa: CASSRTRKLAARSYEQYF
clone_size: few; j_call: TRBJ2-7; v_call: TRBV5-1; d_call: NA; cdr3_nt: TGCGCCAGCAGATCGGGGCTAGGTGAGCAGTACTTC; cdr3_aa: CASRSGLGEQYF
clone_size: once; j_call: TRBJ2-7; v_call: TRBV9; d_call: NA; cdr3_nt: TGTGCCAGCAGCGTAGATCCGGGGTCCACCTACGAGCAGTACTTC; cdr3_aa: CASSVDPGSTYEQYF
clone_size: NA; j_call: TRBJ1-2; v_call: TRBV6-6; d_call: TRBD1; cdr3_nt: TGTGCCAGCAGTTACGGTTCTCAGGGGGTTTATGGCTACACCTTC; cdr3_aa: CASSYGSQGVYGYTF
clone_size: NA; j_call: TRBJ2-7; v_call: TRBV28; d_call: NA; cdr3_nt: TGTGCCAGCAGTTTATACTTGGGGGATCCGGGAGAGGCGATAAGCTCCTACGAGCAGTACTTC; cdr3_aa: CASSLYLGDPGEAISSYEQYF
clone_size: NA; j_call: TRBJ1-5; v_call: TRBV7-2; d_call: NA; cdr3_nt: TGTGCCAGCAGCTTAGGTTACTTCAATCAGCCCCAGCATTTT; cdr3_aa: CASSLGYFNQPQHF
clone_size: once; j_call: TRBJ1-4; v_call: TRBV6-2/TRBV6-3; d_call: TRBD1; cdr3_nt: TGTGCCAGCAGTTCCAGCTATTTGACAGGGGGAAGCTTT; cdr3_aa: CASSSSYLTGGSF
clone_size: few; j_call: TRBJ1-6; v_call: TRBV18; d_call: NA; cdr3_nt: TGTGCCAGCTCACCCGCAGGGGTCGATAATTCACCCCTCCACTTT; cdr3_aa: CASSPAGVDNSPLHF
clone_size: NA; j_call: TRBJ2-3; v_call: TRBV25-1; d_call: TRBD2; cdr3_nt: TGTGCCAGCAGAGGCCGGACTAGATCTAGCACAGATACGCAGTATTTT; cdr3_aa: CASRGRTRSSTDTQYF
clone_size: NA; j_call: TRBJ1-2; v_call: TRBV6-5; d_call: NA; cdr3_nt: TGTGCCAGCAGCCTTGACAAAAACTATGGCTACACCTTC; cdr3_aa: CASSLDKNYGYTF
clone_size: few; j_call: TRBJ2-7; v_call: TRBV19; d_call: NA; cdr3_nt: TGTGCCAGTGGAGCAGGGCCCTCCTACGAGCAGTACTTC; cdr3_aa: CASGAGPSYEQYF
clone_size: NA; j_call: TRBJ1-2; v_call: TRBV12-3/TRBV12-4; d_call: NA; cdr3_nt: TGTGCCAGCACCGACTCAGGCTATGGCTACACCTTC; cdr3_aa: CASTDSGYGYTF
clone_size: few; j_call: TRBJ2-1; v_call: TRBV6-2/TRBV6-3; d_call: TRBD2; cdr3_nt: TGTGCCAGCAGTTACTCGACTAGCGGGGCCCATGAGCAGTTCTTC; cdr3_aa: CASSYSTSGAHEQFF
clone_size: NA; j_call: TRBJ2-7; v_call: TRBV2; d_call: NA; cdr3_nt: TGTGCCAGCAGTGAGTCACAGGGTACAATCTCCTACGAGCAGTACTTC; cdr3_aa: CASSESQGTISYEQYF
clone_size: NA; j_call: TRBJ1-2; v_call: TRBV30; d_call: NA; cdr3_nt: TGTGCCTGGAGTGTACTTAGGGGGGCAGACTATGGCTACACCTTC; cdr3_aa: CAWSVLRGADYGYTF
clone_size: NA; j_call: TRBJ2-7; v_call: TRBV27; d_call: NA; cdr3_nt: TGTGCCAGCAGTCCCGGGCCTCAGGGGTACGAGCAGTACTTC; cdr3_aa: CASSPGPQGYEQYF
clone_size: many; j_call: TRBJ2-7; v_call: TRBV4-2; d_call: NA; cdr3_nt: TGTGCCAGCAGCCCTCCCGACCGTTCTCACTACGAGCAGTACTTC; cdr3_aa: CASSPPDRSHYEQYF
clone_size: NA; j_call: TRBJ1-2; v_call: TRBV7-8; d_call: NA; cdr3_nt: TGTGCCAGCAGCTTAAATTCGGGAGGCAGGAGGGACTATGGCTACACCTTC; cdr3_aa: CASSLNSGGRRDYGYTF
clone_size: NA; j_call: TRBJ2-7; v_call: TRBV5-1; d_call: NA; cdr3_nt: TGCGCCAGCAGCTTGGTCCCGGAGTCTCCTCTCTACGAGCAGTACTTC; cdr3_aa: CASSLVPESPLYEQYF
clone_size: few; j_call: TRBJ2-5; v_call: TRBV7-9; d_call: NA; cdr3_nt: TGTGCCAGCAGCGAGACGCCTGTGGAGACCCAGTACTTC; cdr3_aa: CASSETPVETQYF
clone_size: NA; j_call: TRBJ2-5; v_call: TRBV25-1; d_call: TRBD1; cdr3_nt: TGTGCCAGCAGTGAATTAGGAACAGGGGGCAGGGAGACCCAGTACTTC; cdr3_aa: CASSELGTGGRETQYF
clone_size: NA; j_call: TRBJ1-2; v_call: TRBV7-2; d_call: NA; cdr3_nt: TGTGCCAGCAGCTTAACCCTCACCTTAGACTATGGCTACACCTTC; cdr3_aa: CASSLTLTLDYGYTF
clone_size: NA; j_call: TRBJ2-7; v_call: TRBV3-1/TRBV3-2; d_call: NA; cdr3_nt: TGTGCCAGCAGCCAAGCCAGGGGAAGCTCCTACGAGCAGTACTTC; cdr3_aa: CASSQARGSSYEQYF
clone_size: NA; j_call: TRBJ2-3; v_call: TRBV11-2; d_call: TRBD2; cdr3_nt: TGTGCCAGCAGTGCTCCTCGGGGGGCAGATACGCAGTATTTT; cdr3_aa: CASSAPRGADTQYF
clone_size: NA; j_call: TRBJ2-1; v_call: TRBV29-1; d_call: NA; cdr3_nt: TGCAGCGTTCTCCGAAGTTCCCATATGTACAATGAGCAGTTCTTC; cdr3_aa: CSVLRSSHMYNEQFF
clone_size: NA; j_call: TRBJ2-1; v_call: TRBV6-5; d_call: TRBD1; cdr3_nt: TGTGCCAGCAGTTACATACAGGGGGGCTACAATGAGCAGTTCTTC; cdr3_aa: CASSYIQGGYNEQFF
clone_size: NA; j_call: TRBJ2-1; v_call: TRBV5-1; d_call: NA; cdr3_nt: TGCGCCAGCAGCTCTGGGCGGGGCGATGAGCAGTTCTTC; cdr3_aa: CASSSGRGDEQFF
clone_size: NA; j_call: TRBJ1-6; v_call: TRBV10-3; d_call: NA; cdr3_nt: TGTGCCATCAGTGAGGGGCGGACTAATTCACCCCTCCACTTT; cdr3_aa: CAISEGRTNSPLHF
clone_size: NA; j_call: TRBJ2-2; v_call: TRBV7-2; d_call: NA; cdr3_nt: TGTGCCAGCAGCTTAGCAAGTCTGAACACCGGGGAGCTGTTTTTT; cdr3_aa: CASSLASLNTGELFF